This TCR beta chain was recovered during a study of blood T cell repertoires in COVID-19. Assay used: immunoSEQ multiplex PCR; TCRdb lists only in-frame clones, some missing. The data contain approximately 75,000 clones, approximately 79% of them singletons. Germline-derived CDR1 and CDR2 are SGHTA and FQGNSA. The CDR3 covers 14 residues. Trimming removed 5 bases from V and 3 bases from J; junction bases left unmatched: 5. The rearrangement joins TRBV7-2 to TRBJ2-3; 7 bases match TRBD2. Input material: peripheral blood. This TCR derives from a human donor with acute or convalescent COVID-19. The donor label of this sample is uncertain. The CDR3 protein is CASSRDYGTDTQYF. CDR3 DNA sequence: TGTGCCAGCAGCAGGGACTACGGTACAGATACGCAGTATTTT. Full variable domain (outside the CDR3, taken from reference TRBV7-2 and TRBJ2-3): GAGVSQSPSNKVTEKGKDVELRCDPISGHTALYWYRQSLGQGLEFLIYFQGNSAPDKSGLPSDRFSAERTGGSVSTLTIQRTQQEDSAVYLCASSRDYGTDTQYFGPGTRLTVL.